The 8 T cell receptor beta chains given below trace back to one sample, sequenced in a study of tumor-infiltrating lymphocytes in primary liver carcinoma. The authors made TCR beta cDNA from about 500 ng total RNA with a constant-region primer. Three-round nested multiplex PCR performed with slightly modified ARM-PCR produced the TCR beta libraries. Running around 10 cycles apiece, the first two PCR rounds relied on TRBV1-TRBV30 forward primers together with a C-beta reverse primer. TCRdb passed the multiplex PCR reads through MiXCR, listing each CDR3 protein once. The top ten clones hold around 60% of a sample with 55,000 or so distinct CDR3 sequences, 55% to 75% of them seen once. From unsorted bulk tissue weighing roughly 17-34 mg, DNA and RNA were co-extracted. The sample comprised liver tumor tissue from sampling region 2. Regarding subset: tumor region T2, inferior pole. These receptor sequences come from a man in his forties with primary liver carcinoma and hepatitis B virus infection.

This clonotype was recorded many times. The J gene is TRBJ2-2, the V gene TRBV4-3; no clear D gene. This CDR3 region has 14 residues. V was clipped by 3 bases and J by 0 bases, with 5 bases between them. Germline loops: CDR1 LGHNA, CDR2 YSLEER. The CDR3 region is CASSQTSNTGELFF. For the CDR3, the DNA is TGCGCCAGCAGCCAGACATCGAACACCGGGGAGCTGTTTTTT.

About this clonotype itself: A junction boundary mismatches the germline segment, possibly from a read error. The chain joins TRBV7-9 to TRBJ2-3, with 8 bases that match TRBD2. The CDR3 has 17 residues. Germline assignment: CDR1 SEHNR and CDR2 FQNEAQ (reference sequence). Here the CDR3 reads CASSASGSSLMADAQYF. The DNA of the CDR3 is TGTGCCAGCAGCGCAAGCGGGAGTTCTCTTATGGCAGATGCGCAGTATTTT.

To note about this clonotype: This may come from a read error, since a much larger clone is one base off. This rearrangement joins TRBV4-1 to TRBJ1-1; TRBD1 aligns across 8 bases. The CDR3 sequence is 16 residues long. Germline V lookup: CDR1 MGHRA, CDR2 YSYEKL. CDR3 DNA sequence: TGCACCAGCAGCCAAGGTGACAGGGGAAGGGACACTGAAGCTTTCTTT. Translation: CTSSQGDRGRDTEAFF.

The sample holds one count of this clonotype. A much larger clone differs by one base, so this may be a read error. The DNA for the CDR3 is TGTGCCAACAGCGTTCCGGGACAGGGTGTTGAGCAGTTCTTC. Protein: CANSVPGQGVEQFF. The chain combines TRBV7-9 with TRBJ2-1; 9 bases are a match to TRBD1. Germline V lookup: CDR1 SEHNR, CDR2 FQNEAQ (reference sequence). This CDR3 comprises 14 residues.

This clonotype was counted only a few times. A clone one base away is much larger, so this may be a read error. The chain is built from TRBV6-5 and TRBJ2-7; 10 bases are shared with TRBD1. Germline-derived CDR1 and CDR2 are MNHEY and SVGAGI. This CDR3 is built from 15 residues. As DNA, the CDR3 is TGTGTCAGCAGTCTCACCGGGACAGGGGTTCACGAGCAGTACTTC. Translation gives CVSSLTGTGVHEQYF.

This clonotype was seen many times. The rearrangement uses TRBV7-3 and TRBJ1-1, with D possibly being TRBD1 (6 bases). The CDR3 loop spans 13 amino acids. Trimming left V 1 base short and J 4 bases short, with 7 bases between. Germline loops: CDR1 SGHTA, CDR2 FQGTGA. The CDR3 DNA sequence: TGTGCCAGCAGCTTAAAAGGGGGCACTGAAGCTTTCTTT. It is translated as CASSLKGGTEAFF.

A note on this clonotype: Germline is not matched at one junction end, which may reflect a read error. The chain has TRBV7-9 and TRBJ2-6; D gene uncertain. This CDR3 is built from 15 residues. From germline, CDR1 is SEHNR and CDR2 FQNEAQ (reference sequence). In DNA, the CDR3 is TGTGCTAGCAGTTTAGCAGGCACTGGGGCCAACGTCCTGACTTTC. This translates into CASSLAGTGANVLTF.

Note on this clonotype: A junction boundary mismatches the germline segment, possibly from a read error. CDR3 in amino acids: CTSSENRAVSYERYF. In DNA form, the CDR3 reads TGTACCAGCAGTGAGAACAGGGCGGTCTCCTACGAGCGGTACTTT. This chain links TRBV2 with TRBJ2-7; TRBD1 is a possible D gene (6 bases). Looked up from germline, CDR1 is SNHLY and CDR2 is FYNNEI. The CDR3 runs to 15 residues. Variable domain in full (rest from reference TRBV2 and TRBJ2-7): EPEVTQTPSHQVTQMGQEVILRCVPISNHLYFYWYRQILGQKVEFLVSFYNNEISEKSEIFDDQFSVERPDGSNFTLKIRSTKLEDSAMYFCTSSENRAVSYERYFGPGTRLTVT.